One and the same sample provided the 5 T cell receptor beta chains below, sequenced in a study of blood T cell repertoires in COVID-19. TCRdb's table, derived via immunoSEQ multiplex PCR, lists solely in-frame clones and lacks some. The table shows fewer than 350,000 clones, with about 89% occurring only once. Sequenced input: peripheral blood. The receptors derive from a man aged 40-49 years with acute or convalescent COVID-19.

This chain connects TRBV4-2 to TRBJ1-5; 12 bases agree with TRBD1. Germline CDR1 reads LGHNA; CDR2 reads YNFKEQ. J was trimmed by 6 bases and V by 2 bases; bases with no gene match: 14. The CDR3 loop spans 19 amino acids. The CDR3 reads CASSQSGQGAFWDTQPQHF. The CDR3, as DNA: TGTGCCAGCAGCCAATCGGGACAGGGGGCGTTTTGGGACACTCAGCCCCAGCATTTT.

V gene TRBV6-5 combines with J gene TRBJ1-2, with D perhaps TRBD1 (5 bases). Trimming left V 2 bases short and J 3 bases short, with 10 bases between. Germline values: CDR1 MNHEY, CDR2 SVGAGI. CDR3 length: 14 amino acids. The CDR3 nucleotides are TGTGCCAGCAGTTACAAAGGGGAGGACTATGGCTACACCTTC. It translates to CASSYKGEDYGYTF.

This chain joins TRBV5-1 and TRBJ1-4; D gene unclear. Germline loops: CDR1 SGHRS, CDR2 YFSETQ. The ends were cut back, 2 bases at V and 5 bases at J, with 13 bases in the middle. The CDR3 sequence is 15 residues long. The CDR3 sequence is CASSFGDAPNEKLFF. The CDR3 bases are TGCGCCAGCAGCTTCGGAGACGCGCCCAATGAAAAACTGTTTTTT. Supplemented by reference TRBV5-1 and TRBJ1-4, the full variable domain reads KAGVTQTPRYLIKTRGQQVTLSCSPISGHRSVSWYQQTPGQGLQFLFEYFSETQRNKGNFPGRFSGRQFSNSRSEMNVSTLELGDSALYLCASSFGDAPNEKLFFGSGTQLSVL.

J is TRBJ2-3 and V is TRBV5-4, with TRBD2 matching over 7 bases. Germline V gene sequence: CDR1 SGHNT, CDR2 YYREEE (reference sequence). CDR3 length equals 14 residues. V shed 4 bases and J 2 bases; nucleotides not matched to a gene: 4. The CDR3 is CASSPGGFTDTQYF. The CDR3, as DNA: TGTGCCAGCAGCCCCGGGGGGTTCACAGATACGCAGTATTTT.

The chain uses TRBV12-3 or TRBV12-4 and TRBJ2-2; possible D gene TRBD2, 5 bases. The CDR3 is 12 residues long. V was shortened by 7 bases and J by 6 bases, with 9 bases between the two germline ends. CDR3 residues: CASTSGAGELFF. Here the CDR3 DNA reads TGTGCCAGCACCTCCGGGGCCGGGGAGCTGTTTTTT.